The rows below give T cell receptor beta chains drawn from one sample of a study of regulatory T cells in long-lasting Graves disease. TCRdb fed the multiplex PCR reads into MiXCR, producing one record per CDR3 protein. This table has roughly 500,000 distinct CDR3 sequences, more than 20% appearing once. Sequenced here: peripheral blood mononuclear cells (PBMCs), sampled when the disease was refractory, from a patient treated with antithyroid drugs. These receptors all come from a female donor with Graves disease. The CDR3 runs from the conserved cysteine through the conserved F or W. The D gene is left open where the match is weak. Rows may omit the clone size; those that give it use once, few, many or a size class.

abundance,j_gene,d_gene,v_gene,CDR3nt,CDR3aa
few,TRBJ1-4,TRBD1,TRBV7-9,TGTGCCAGCAGTCCCAGGGGGCACACGGCTAATGAAAAACTGTTTTTT,CASSPRGHTANEKLFF
few,TRBJ2-7,-,TRBV5-1,TGCGCCAGCAGCTTTTCCCTGGGAGAGCAGTACTTC,CASSFSLGEQYF
-,TRBJ2-7,-,TRBV7-9,TGTGCCAGCAGCTCCTCCAGCCCCTACGAGCAGTACTTC,CASSSSSPYEQYF
few,TRBJ1-5,-,TRBV5-4,TGTGCCAGCAGCTCGGACGGGTTCAATCAGCCCCAGCATTTT,CASSSDGFNQPQHF
many,TRBJ2-5,-,TRBV2,TGTGCCAGCAGTGAGATTGTTGGCAGACAAGAGACCCAGTACTTC,CASSEIVGRQETQYF
-,TRBJ2-7,-,TRBV5-1,TGCGCCAGCAGCATGGCAGTGGGGCCTGGCGAGCAGTACTTC,CASSMAVGPGEQYF
-,TRBJ2-1,TRBD2,TRBV29-1,TGCAGCGTTGATGGGCTAGCGGGAAACAATGAGCAGTTCTTC,CSVDGLAGNNEQFF
few,TRBJ1-1,-,TRBV19,TGTGCCAGTAGAGTCGCAGGTGACACTGAAGCTTTCTTT,CASRVAGDTEAFF
-,TRBJ2-3,-,TRBV11-2,TGTGCCAGCAGCCCAGCAGATACGCAGTATTTT,CASSPADTQYF
many,TRBJ1-1,-,TRBV7-8,TGTGCCAGCAGCTTAGACCCTAAGAACACTGAAGCTTTCTTT,CASSLDPKNTEAFF
-,TRBJ1-2,TRBD1,TRBV29-1,TGCAGCGTGGATATGGGACAGGGAGCCTATGGCTACACCTTC,CSVDMGQGAYGYTF
few,TRBJ2-7,-,TRBV11-1,TGTGCCAGTAGCTCCGACAGCTTGGCTTACGAGCAGTACTTC,CASSSDSLAYEQYF
few,TRBJ2-7,-,TRBV7-9,TGTGCCAGCAGCGCCAGGACAGAAGGTACCTACGAGCAGTACTTC,CASSARTEGTYEQYF
many,TRBJ2-4,-,TRBV7-9,TGTGCCAGCAGCCGCGACGGAATTTGGGAAAACATTCAGTACTTC,CASSRDGIWENIQYF
many,TRBJ1-5,-,TRBV12-3/TRBV12-4,TGTGCCAGCAGTTTCGACAGGAAAAATCAGCCCCAGCATTTT,CASSFDRKNQPQHF
-,TRBJ2-3,TRBD2,TRBV27,TGTGCCAGCAGTTTCCTAGCTCTAGCGGGAGAATCAGATACGCAGTATTTT,CASSFLALAGESDTQYF
-,TRBJ1-6,TRBD1,TRBV4-1,TGCGCCAGCAGCCAAGTCCCGGGACAGGGGAATTCACCCCTCCACTTT,CASSQVPGQGNSPLHF
many,TRBJ1-4,-,TRBV15,TGTGCCACCAGCAGAGATCCCTTGTTCGGACGTGATGAAAAACTGTTTTTT,CATSRDPLFGRDEKLFF
-,TRBJ1-1,-,TRBV7-2,-,CASSLAAGANEQYFGPEAFF
-,TRBJ1-1,TRBD1,TRBV10-3,TGTGCCATCAGTGCTGGACAGGGGCGGAACACTGAAGCTTTCTTT,CAISAGQGRNTEAFF
many,TRBJ2-5,-,TRBV6-1,TGTGCCAGCAGACCTCTGGGGGGGGCTCAAGAGACCCAGTACTTC,CASRPLGGAQETQYF
many,TRBJ1-2,-,TRBV20-1,TGCAGTGCCTCTTCCGGGAAGTCCCTCTTC,CSASSGKSLF
few,TRBJ2-5,TRBD2,TRBV6-9,TGTGCCAGCAGTTACAGGGGGACTAGCGGGAGGGCCGTTCAGACCCAGTACTTC,CASSYRGTSGRAVQTQYF
many,TRBJ1-1,TRBD1,TRBV29-1,TGCAGCGGTGGGATCCCAGGGGGTGGCACTGAAGCTTTCTTT,CSGGIPGGGTEAFF
many,TRBJ1-4,-,TRBV28,TGTGCCAGCACCCCGTTACAGGGTCGTCCGGCAAGGAATACTCGGCTGAAACTGTTTTTT,CASTPLQGRPARNTRLKLFF
-,TRBJ2-1,TRBD2,TRBV7-3,TGTGCCAGCACCTTCCATAGTGCTAGCGGGAAGGACAATGAGCAGTTCTTC,CASTFHSASGKDNEQFF
-,TRBJ1-6,-,TRBV13,TGTGCCAGCAGCTTTAGTCCTCGCACCTATAATTCACCCCTCCACTTT,CASSFSPRTYNSPLHF